These T cell receptor beta chains were read from a single sample in a study of neoadjuvant anti-PD-1 for oral cavity cancer. Libraries were prepared by immunoSEQ multiplex PCR; TCRdb keeps only in-frame clonotypes and omits some of them. The profile covers tens of thousands of clones, with approximately 79% appearing a single time and 2.6% taken by the ten largest. Sequenced material: PBMCs, taken before nivolumab (anti-PD-1) treatment. The receptor source for this set is a person aged 40 to 85 with oral cavity squamous cell carcinoma. CDR3s include the opening cysteine and the closing phenylalanine or tryptophan. D genes are given only for firm matches. Clone size, where shown, is once, few, many, or a class for clones that have expanded.

J: TRBJ2-1; size: .; V: TRBV9; D: .; CDR3: CASSVTLAAVEQFF; DNA: TGTGCCAGCAGCGTCACCTTAGCGGCCGTTGAGCAGTTCTTC
J: TRBJ1-4; size: few; V: TRBV7-8; D: .; CDR3: CASSLVGGLNEKLFF; DNA: TGTGCCAGCAGCTTAGTTGGGGGACTTAATGAAAAACTGTTTTTT
J: TRBJ2-7; size: .; V: TRBV11-2; D: TRBD2; CDR3: CASSLRLAGSYEQYF; DNA: TGTGCCAGCAGCTTACGACTAGCGGGATCCTACGAGCAGTACTTC
J: TRBJ2-3; size: .; V: TRBV29-1; D: TRBD2; CDR3: CSVGAGDSDTQYF; DNA: TGCAGCGTTGGGGCGGGAGACTCAGATACGCAGTATTTT
J: TRBJ1-1; size: few; V: TRBV9; D: .; CDR3: CASSVGPLANTEAFF; DNA: TGTGCCAGCAGCGTTGGTCCCCTTGCGAACACTGAAGCTTTCTTT
J: TRBJ2-1; size: .; V: TRBV29-1; D: .; CDR3: CSVSYGLSYNEQFF; DNA: TGCAGCGTTTCCTACGGACTGTCCTACAATGAGCAGTTCTTC
J: TRBJ1-1; size: .; V: TRBV6-1; D: .; CDR3: CASNRLDSANTEAFF; DNA: TGTGCCAGCAACCGTCTGGACAGTGCGAACACTGAAGCTTTCTTT
J: TRBJ2-7; size: .; V: TRBV27; D: .; CDR3: CASSPMRGRGTYEQYF; DNA: TGTGCCAGCAGCCCGATGAGGGGTAGGGGGACCTACGAGCAGTACTTC
J: TRBJ1-6; size: few; V: TRBV6-6; D: .; CDR3: CASSYKGHGSPLHF; DNA: TGTGCCAGCAGTTATAAGGGGCATGGTTCACCCCTCCACTTT
J: TRBJ1-2; size: .; V: TRBV5-1; D: .; CDR3: CASSSGAGVNGYTF; DNA: TGCGCCAGCAGCTCGGGGGCAGGGGTTAATGGCTACACCTTC
J: TRBJ2-1; size: .; V: TRBV10-2; D: .; CDR3: CASSPGFSYNEQFF; DNA: TGCGCCAGCAGTCCGGGGTTCTCCTACAATGAGCAGTTCTTC
J: TRBJ1-2; size: .; V: TRBV7-2; D: TRBD1; CDR3: CASSERPGTGNGYTF; DNA: TGTGCCAGCAGCGAACGTCCCGGGACAGGGAATGGCTACACCTTC
J: TRBJ2-7; size: .; V: TRBV19; D: TRBD1; CDR3: CASSVRDRGLDEQYF; DNA: TGTGCCAGTAGCGTCCGGGACAGGGGGCTCGACGAGCAGTACTTC
J: TRBJ1-1; size: once; V: TRBV30; D: .; CDR3: CAINRQSPNTEAFF; DNA: TGTGCCATCAACCGACAGAGTCCGAACACTGAAGCTTTCTTT
J: TRBJ1-6; size: .; V: TRBV30; D: .; CDR3: CAWSVGASTNSPLHF; DNA: TGTGCCTGGAGTGTAGGTGCATCAACGAATTCACCCCTCCACTTT
J: TRBJ2-3; size: few; V: TRBV7-8; D: .; CDR3: CASSRPREDTQYF; DNA: TGTGCCAGCAGCCGACCACGGGAAGATACGCAGTATTTT
J: TRBJ1-2; size: once; V: TRBV6-5; D: .; CDR3: CASSSVRPNYGYTF; DNA: TGTGCCAGCAGCTCGGTCCGCCCTAACTATGGCTACACCTTC
J: TRBJ2-6; size: .; V: TRBV5-1; D: .; CDR3: CASSPASGANVLTF; DNA: TGCGCCAGCAGCCCAGCCTCTGGGGCCAACGTCCTGACTTTC
J: TRBJ1-2; size: .; V: TRBV28; D: .; CDR3: CASTVTGSYGYTF; DNA: TGTGCCAGCACCGTGACAGGATCGTACGGCTACACCTTC
J: TRBJ1-1; size: .; V: TRBV18; D: TRBD1; CDR3: CASSPLSGQGAPSEAFF; DNA: TGTGCCAGCTCACCGCTTTCGGGACAGGGGGCCCCCAGTGAAGCTTTCTTT
J: TRBJ2-7; size: once; V: TRBV5-1; D: .; CDR3: CASREQGLSLYEQYF; DNA: TGCGCCAGCAGAGAACAAGGACTGAGCCTTTACGAGCAGTACTTC
J: TRBJ2-1; size: .; V: TRBV19; D: .; CDR3: CASIGPLYNEQFF; DNA: TGTGCCAGTATAGGGCCGTTGTACAATGAGCAGTTCTTC
J: TRBJ2-3; size: .; V: TRBV29-1; D: .; CDR3: CSVGPSTDTQYF; DNA: TGCAGCGTTGGCCCTAGCACAGATACGCAGTATTTT
J: TRBJ1-2; size: few; V: TRBV18; D: TRBD1; CDR3: CASSPGGGSGYTF; DNA: TGTGCCAGCTCACCGGGAGGGGGCTCTGGCTACACCTTC
J: TRBJ1-5; size: few; V: TRBV27; D: TRBD1; CDR3: CASSFQGAVQPQHF; DNA: TGTGCCAGCAGTTTTCAGGGGGCGGTTCAGCCCCAGCATTTT
J: TRBJ2-7; size: .; V: TRBV11-1; D: TRBD2; CDR3: CASSPRGSGLDEQYF; DNA: TGTGCCAGCAGCCCCCGGGGTAGCGGGCTGGACGAGCAGTACTTC
J: TRBJ2-3; size: .; V: TRBV5-1; D: .; CDR3: CASSLAGASRDTQYF; DNA: TGCGCCAGCAGCTTGGCCGGGGCGAGCCGAGATACGCAGTATTTT
J: TRBJ2-1; size: few; V: TRBV18; D: TRBD2; CDR3: CASSSLPGLAGNEQFF; DNA: TGTGCCAGCTCCTCACTCCCGGGACTAGCGGGCAATGAGCAGTTCTTC
J: TRBJ1-5; size: .; V: TRBV19; D: .; CDR3: CASSIREQPQHF; DNA: TGTGCCAGTAGTATACGGGAACAGCCCCAGCATTTT
J: TRBJ1-2; size: .; V: TRBV4-1; D: .; CDR3: CASSQDPSSLNYGYTF; DNA: TGCGCCAGCAGCCAAGATCCGAGCAGCCTCAACTATGGCTACACCTTC
J: TRBJ2-1; size: .; V: TRBV19; D: TRBD2; CDR3: CASSMFSGGAYNEQFF; DNA: TGTGCCAGTAGTATGTTTAGCGGGGGGGCCTACAATGAGCAGTTCTTC
J: TRBJ1-1; size: .; V: TRBV6-1; D: TRBD1; CDR3: CASSERSGGSLRAFF; DNA: TGTGCCAGCAGTGAACGGTCAGGGGGGTCTCTTCGGGCTTTCTTT
J: TRBJ2-3; size: .; V: TRBV5-4; D: .; CDR3: CASSLGAGWADTQYF; DNA: TGTGCCAGCAGCTTGGGTGCCGGGTGGGCTGATACGCAGTATTTT
J: TRBJ2-7; size: few; V: TRBV6-1; D: .; CDR3: CASTLRGPSNGEQYF; DNA: TGTGCCAGCACCCTCAGGGGACCCAGCAACGGCGAGCAGTACTTC
J: TRBJ2-1; size: .; V: TRBV5-1; D: TRBD2; CDR3: CASSLLAGGPNEQFF; DNA: TGCGCCAGCAGCCTTTTAGCGGGAGGGCCCAATGAGCAGTTCTTC
J: TRBJ1-5; size: few; V: TRBV2; D: .; CDR3: CASRRDTSNQPQHF; DNA: TGTGCCAGCAGGAGGGATACGAGCAATCAGCCCCAGCATTTT
J: TRBJ1-5; size: .; V: TRBV7-8; D: TRBD1; CDR3: CASSLYRGDQPQHF; DNA: TGTGCCAGCAGCTTATACAGGGGGGATCAGCCCCAGCATTTT
J: TRBJ2-6; size: .; V: TRBV7-3; D: TRBD1; CDR3: CASSTRGTGSSGANVLTF; DNA: TGTGCCAGCAGTACAAGGGGGACAGGGAGCTCTGGGGCCAACGTCCTGACTTTC
J: TRBJ1-5; size: .; V: TRBV12-5; D: .; CDR3: CASGPRVGQPQHF; DNA: TGTGCTAGTGGCCCCAGGGTCGGTCAGCCCCAGCATTTT